These T cell receptor beta chains were read from a single sample in a study of cytomegalovirus exposure and HLA in healthy donors. The method was immunoSEQ multiplex PCR; TCRdb's version includes in-frame clones alone and lacks a portion of them. The repertoire has some 150,000 clones, roughly 83% of them found once; the top ten carry approximately 8%. The sample was PBMCs. Receptors originate from a young man in good health and CMV-seropositive. Both conserved end residues are part of each CDR3. Some rows have no size entry. The others give once, few or many, or a class for an expanded clone.

V: TRBV14
size: .
J: TRBJ1-2
CDR3: CASSQGGTAGNYGYTF

V: TRBV2
size: .
J: TRBJ2-7
CDR3: CASRPLSYEQYF

V: TRBV29-1
size: .
J: TRBJ1-1
CDR3: CSVERGILAAFF

V: TRBV7-9
size: .
J: TRBJ1-5
CDR3: CASSLEGGRSNQPQHF

V: TRBV2
size: .
J: TRBJ2-2
CDR3: CASSTQGQNTGELFF

V: TRBV5-1
size: .
J: TRBJ1-4
CDR3: CASSPGQNNEKLFF

V: TRBV6-5
size: .
J: TRBJ2-7
CDR3: CASSTRTGDPYEQYF

V: TRBV5-1
size: .
J: TRBJ1-1
CDR3: CASSFGNTEAFF

V: TRBV12-5
size: once
J: TRBJ2-7
CDR3: CASGFWGGAGEQYF

V: TRBV2
size: .
J: TRBJ2-5
CDR3: CASSPGLAGARGETQYF